A single sample is the source of the 8 T cell receptor beta chains below, sequenced in a study of T cell repertoires in cytomegalovirus infection. Their recognized antigens are unknown. TCRdb ran MiXCR on the reads and lists one entry per CDR3 protein. The profile shows tens of thousands of distinct CDR3 sequences, roughly 22% of them singletons. Specimen: CD8+ T cells from cultured PBMCs, collected from culture after CMV antigen stimulation. Every receptor here comes from a human donor in good health (CMV status not recorded). Some clones in this sample may be carry-over from other donors' samples.

This clonotype was counted between two and nine times. This chain uses TRBV13 with TRBJ2-5; D gene uncertain. Germline CDR1 reads PRHDT; CDR2 reads FYEKMQ (reference sequence). Trimming took off 5 bases at V and 7 bases at J, with 14 bases between the two ends. CDR3 length equals 13 residues. The CDR3 loop reads CASSIERHGTQYF. The DNA of the CDR3 is TGTGCCAGCAGCATAGAGCGACACGGGACCCAGTACTTC. The full variable domain, rest sourced from reference TRBV13 and TRBJ2-5, is AAGVIQSPRHLIKEKRETATLKCYPIPRHDTVYWYQQGPGQDPQFLISFYEKMQSDKGSIPDRFSAQQFSDYHSELNMSSLELGDSALYFCASSIERHGTQYFGPGTRLLVL.

This clonotype was seen more than once but under ten times. V and J are TRBV7-2 and TRBJ2-4; D is undetermined. Deletions cut 5 bases from V and 4 bases from J, with 12 bases between. Germline assignment: CDR1 SGHTA and CDR2 FQGNSA. The CDR3 extends over 14 amino acids. The chain's CDR3 is CASSTPNDKNIQYF. In DNA, the CDR3 is TGTGCCAGCAGCACCCCCAACGATAAAAACATTCAGTACTTC.

In its sample, this clonotype was seen a few times. V usage is TRBV25-1 and J usage is TRBJ1-1; D possibly corresponds to TRBD1 (5 bases). Germline CDR1 reads MGHDK; CDR2 reads SYGVNS. Trimming took off 7 bases at V and 4 bases at J, with 13 bases between the two ends. The CDR3 contains 13 residues. The chain's CDR3 is CASIPRGGTEAFF. CDR3 nucleotides: TGTGCCAGCATTCCCCGGGGGGGCACTGAAGCTTTCTTT.

The rearrangement uses TRBV4-3 and TRBJ2-7; D not certain. The CDR3 consists of 13 residues. From germline, CDR1 is LGHNA and CDR2 YSLEER. V lost 0 bases to trimming and J lost 1 base, with 4 bases between them. The DNA of the CDR3 is TGCGCCAGCAGCCAAGAGGCTTCCTACGAGCAGTACTTC. Translation: CASSQEASYEQYF.

Only a few counts were recorded for this clonotype. The chain couples TRBV7-2 to TRBJ2-7, with D unresolved. Germline V gives CDR1 SGHTA, CDR2 FQGNSA. Trimming cost V 5 bases and J 2 bases, with 10 bases left between them. The CDR3 runs 13 residues. The CDR3 reads CASSLLLAYEQYF. In DNA form, the CDR3 reads TGTGCCAGCAGCCTGCTCTTAGCCTACGAGCAGTACTTC.

V usage is TRBV7-2 and J usage is TRBJ1-2, with D possibly TRBD1 on 5 matching bases. Germline CDR1 SGHTA, CDR2 FQGNSA. This CDR3 is 12 amino acids long. Trimming pared 10 bases from V and 5 bases from J, leaving 14 bases between. The CDR3 reads CATTGGYYGYTF. CDR3 DNA sequence: TGTGCCACCACGGGGGGATATTATGGCTACACCTTC. The variable domain in full, with the rest retrieved from reference TRBV7-2 and TRBJ1-2, is GAGVSQSPSNKVTEKGKDVELRCDPISGHTALYWYRQSLGQGLEFLIYFQGNSAPDKSGLPSDRFSAERTGGSVSTLTIQRTQQEDSAVYLCATTGGYYGYTFGSGTRLTVV.

J is TRBJ2-7 and V is TRBV6-1, with a weak D call TRBD2 (6 bases). V lost 8 bases to trimming and J lost 2 bases, with 13 bases between them. The CDR3 is 13 residues long. CDR1 is MNHNS and CDR2 is SASEGT in the germline V gene. The CDR3 region has the DNA TGTGCCAGCGGGTTTGGGGGGACCTACGAGCAGTACTTC. This translates into CASGFGGTYEQYF.

This chain links TRBV19 with TRBJ1-1, with unresolved D. The CDR3 loop spans 12 amino acids. CDR1 is LNHDA and CDR2 is SQIVND in the germline V gene (reference sequence). The V gene lost 3 bases and the J gene lost 11 bases, with 13 bases spanning the gap. DNA for the CDR3: TGTGCCAGTAGTATCGGAGCAACCCTGGCTTTCTTT. Amino acids: CASSIGATLAFF.